This T cell receptor beta chain was identified during a study of long-term antiretroviral therapy in people with HIV. Study observations and caveats: Although diversity increased after ART, it remained lower than in transplant donor controls. Unavailable data included ART adherence, viral resistance and therapy changes (switches in treatment). Blood dates from the mid-2000s to the late 2010s, possibly under older ART regimens.

Germline CDR1 is LNHDA and CDR2 is SQIVND (reference sequence). The CDR3 runs to 15 residues. Trimming took 0 bases from V and 3 from J; bases not matched to a gene: 5. PBMC samples from each donor numbered at least one pre-ART and at least two post-ART. Remarks on this clone: Its target is unknown.

The immunoSEQ assay was v3.0, run at survey level. Assay: immunoSEQ multiplex PCR; the TCRdb copy retains only in-frame clones and omits some. The sample lists 15,000 to 20,000 clones; approximately 80% were seen once. The chain links TRBV19 to TRBJ2-7; 7 bases map to TRBD1. The sample consisted of unsorted PBMCs, taken just before starting antiretroviral therapy. The clonotype originates from a man between 35 and 55 years old with HIV. The CDR3 DNA reads as TGTGCCAGTAGTATAGATCTGGGACAGAGCTACGAGCAGTACTTC. Protein sequence: CASSIDLGQSYEQYF.